These T cell receptor beta chains were read from a single sample in a study of blood T cell repertoires in COVID-19. The protocol was immunoSEQ multiplex PCR, while the TCRdb copy is restricted to in-frame clones and leaves out a portion. The table lists a few hundred thousand clones, 75% to 90% of them singletons. The material sequenced was peripheral blood. The receptors here all came from a woman aged 30 to 39 with active or convalescent COVID-19. The CDR3 runs from the conserved cysteine through the conserved F or W. The D gene is left open where the match is weak. Clone size is not always given. Where it is, it says once, few, many or a class for expanded clones.

j_call: TRBJ2-5
d_call: NA
clone_size: once
v_call: TRBV7-4
cdr3_aa: CASSLSGTFGTQYF
cdr3_nt: TGTGCCAGCAGCTTATCCGGGACATTCGGGACCCAGTACTTC

j_call: TRBJ1-1
d_call: TRBD1
clone_size: NA
v_call: TRBV20-1
cdr3_aa: CSASPGQGTTEAFF
cdr3_nt: TGCAGTGCTAGTCCAGGACAGGGTACCACTGAAGCTTTCTTT

j_call: TRBJ2-4
d_call: NA
clone_size: NA
v_call: TRBV27
cdr3_aa: CASSLSHRGADIQYF
cdr3_nt: TGTGCCAGCAGTTTAAGTCATAGGGGCGCGGACATTCAGTACTTC

j_call: TRBJ2-1
d_call: NA
clone_size: NA
v_call: TRBV3-1/TRBV3-2
cdr3_aa: CASSRVSEQFF
cdr3_nt: TGTGCCAGCAGCCGAGTAAGTGAGCAGTTCTTC

j_call: TRBJ1-2
d_call: TRBD1
clone_size: NA
v_call: TRBV5-6
cdr3_aa: CASSTPGTALYGYTF
cdr3_nt: TGTGCCAGCAGCACGCCCGGGACAGCACTTTATGGCTACACCTTC

j_call: TRBJ1-6
d_call: NA
clone_size: NA
v_call: TRBV19
cdr3_aa: CASSRISGTFSSYNSPLHF
cdr3_nt: TGTGCCAGTAGTAGGATTTCCGGGACTTTCAGCTCCTATAATTCACCCCTCCACTTT

j_call: TRBJ2-2
d_call: NA
clone_size: few
v_call: TRBV5-1
cdr3_aa: CASTRGGELFF
cdr3_nt: TGCGCCAGCACCCGCGGGGGGGAGCTGTTTTTT

j_call: TRBJ2-5
d_call: NA
clone_size: NA
v_call: TRBV21-1
cdr3_aa: CARLCLGHLQETQYF
cdr3_nt: TGTGCCAGATTGTGCCTGGGACACCTCCAAGAGACCCAGTACTTC

j_call: TRBJ2-3
d_call: NA
clone_size: NA
v_call: TRBV7-2
cdr3_aa: CASAGGSTDTQYF
cdr3_nt: TGTGCAAGCGCCGGGGGTAGCACAGATACGCAGTATTTT

j_call: TRBJ1-3
d_call: NA
clone_size: NA
v_call: TRBV28
cdr3_aa: CASSPRGSSGNTIYF
cdr3_nt: TGTGCCAGCAGTCCGCGAGGCTCATCTGGAAACACCATATATTTT

j_call: TRBJ2-5
d_call: NA
clone_size: NA
v_call: TRBV4-3
cdr3_aa: CASSQDVGVSETQYF
cdr3_nt: TGCGCCAGCAGCCAAGACGTAGGGGTTTCAGAGACCCAGTACTTC

j_call: TRBJ1-3
d_call: NA
clone_size: NA
v_call: TRBV30
cdr3_aa: CAWRLKSGSGNTIYF
cdr3_nt: TGTGCCTGGAGATTAAAGTCGGGCTCTGGAAACACCATATATTTT

j_call: TRBJ2-3
d_call: TRBD2
clone_size: NA
v_call: TRBV2
cdr3_aa: CASSAKRGVRSTDTQYF
cdr3_nt: TGTGCCAGCAGTGCCAAGCGGGGGGTACGTAGCACAGATACGCAGTATTTT

j_call: TRBJ1-5
d_call: NA
clone_size: NA
v_call: TRBV6-5
cdr3_aa: CASSKDKYQPQHF
cdr3_nt: TGTGCCAGCAGTAAGGACAAATATCAGCCCCAGCATTTT

j_call: TRBJ1-4
d_call: TRBD1
clone_size: NA
v_call: TRBV3-1/TRBV3-2
cdr3_aa: CASSPQTGVEKLFF
cdr3_nt: TGTGCCAGCAGCCCACAGACAGGGGTGGAAAAACTGTTTTTT

j_call: TRBJ2-2
d_call: TRBD2
clone_size: NA
v_call: TRBV18
cdr3_aa: CASSPRAGLNTGELFF
cdr3_nt: TGTGCCAGCTCCCCGCGAGCGGGACTTAACACCGGGGAGCTGTTTTTT

j_call: TRBJ2-1
d_call: TRBD2
clone_size: NA
v_call: TRBV10-3
cdr3_aa: CASRTSGGYYNEQFF
cdr3_nt: TGTGCCAGCCGGACTAGCGGGGGGTACTACAATGAGCAGTTCTTC

j_call: TRBJ1-3
d_call: NA
clone_size: NA
v_call: TRBV7-8
cdr3_aa: CASSSPAGTGNTIYF
cdr3_nt: TGTGCCAGCAGCTCCCCGGCAGGCACTGGAAACACCATATATTTT

j_call: TRBJ1-2
d_call: NA
clone_size: NA
v_call: TRBV28
cdr3_aa: CASNLRNYGYTF
cdr3_nt: TGTGCCAGCAATCTCCGGAACTATGGCTACACCTTC

j_call: TRBJ1-6
d_call: TRBD1
clone_size: NA
v_call: TRBV27
cdr3_aa: CASSRIQGARRVGNSPLHF
cdr3_nt: TGTGCCAGCAGTCGAATACAGGGGGCGCGGAGGGTAGGTAATTCACCCCTCCACTTT

j_call: TRBJ2-7
d_call: NA
clone_size: NA
v_call: TRBV14
cdr3_aa: CASSHPRGDSTYEQYF
cdr3_nt: TGTGCCAGCAGCCATCCCAGGGGGGACAGTACCTACGAGCAGTACTTC

j_call: TRBJ2-7
d_call: TRBD2
clone_size: NA
v_call: TRBV14
cdr3_aa: CASSLGGYNEQYF
cdr3_nt: TGTGCCAGCAGCCTGGGGGGGTATAACGAGCAGTACTTC

j_call: TRBJ1-6
d_call: NA
clone_size: once
v_call: TRBV5-4
cdr3_aa: CASSLDRISSPLHF
cdr3_nt: TGTGCCAGCAGCCTAGACAGGATTAGTTCACCCCTCCACTTT

j_call: TRBJ2-7
d_call: NA
clone_size: NA
v_call: TRBV28
cdr3_aa: CASSLSAGAPYEQYF
cdr3_nt: TGTGCCAGCAGTTTATCCGCGGGGGCCCCCTACGAGCAGTACTTC

j_call: TRBJ1-5
d_call: NA
clone_size: once
v_call: TRBV28
cdr3_aa: CASSLGGDNQPQHF
cdr3_nt: TGTGCCAGCAGTTTAGGGGGGGACAATCAGCCCCAGCATTTT

j_call: TRBJ2-5
d_call: TRBD1
clone_size: once
v_call: TRBV5-1
cdr3_aa: CASSVRDRGSGTQYF
cdr3_nt: TGCGCCAGCAGCGTACGGGACAGGGGCTCGGGGACCCAGTACTTC

j_call: TRBJ2-6
d_call: TRBD1
clone_size: NA
v_call: TRBV28
cdr3_aa: CASSLGQGKVGANVLTF
cdr3_nt: TGTGCCAGCAGTTTGGGACAGGGTAAGGTTGGGGCCAACGTCCTGACTTTC

j_call: TRBJ2-1
d_call: NA
clone_size: once
v_call: TRBV4-3
cdr3_aa: CASSQGPQGDEQFF
cdr3_nt: TGCGCCAGCAGCCAAGGCCCCCAGGGCGATGAGCAGTTCTTC

j_call: TRBJ1-1
d_call: TRBD1
clone_size: few
v_call: TRBV6-6
cdr3_aa: CASRQDREAFF
cdr3_nt: TGTGCCAGCAGACAGGACAGGGAAGCTTTCTTT

j_call: TRBJ1-6
d_call: NA
clone_size: NA
v_call: TRBV5-1
cdr3_aa: CASSPPTPNSPLHF
cdr3_nt: TGCGCCAGCAGCCCCCCGACACCAAATTCACCCCTCCACTTT

j_call: TRBJ1-2
d_call: TRBD1
clone_size: NA
v_call: TRBV24-1
cdr3_aa: CATSGGRQGGNNYGYTF
cdr3_nt: TGTGCCACCAGTGGAGGTAGGCAGGGGGGCAATAACTATGGCTACACCTTC

j_call: TRBJ1-1
d_call: TRBD1
clone_size: once
v_call: TRBV29-1
cdr3_aa: CSVRTGANTEAFF
cdr3_nt: TGCAGCGTTCGGACAGGGGCGAACACTGAAGCTTTCTTT

j_call: TRBJ1-5
d_call: TRBD1
clone_size: once
v_call: TRBV20-1
cdr3_aa: CSASTGDVYQPQHF
cdr3_nt: TGCAGTGCTAGTACAGGGGACGTATATCAGCCCCAGCATTTT

j_call: TRBJ1-5
d_call: TRBD1
clone_size: NA
v_call: TRBV4-1
cdr3_aa: CASSQSQGGNQPQHF
cdr3_nt: TGCGCCAGCAGCCAGTCACAGGGGGGTAATCAGCCCCAGCATTTT

j_call: TRBJ2-7
d_call: TRBD1
clone_size: few
v_call: TRBV6-2/TRBV6-3
cdr3_aa: CASSYGTGPYEQYF
cdr3_nt: TGTGCCAGCAGTTACGGGACAGGGCCGTACGAGCAGTACTTC

j_call: TRBJ1-4
d_call: NA
clone_size: NA
v_call: TRBV30
cdr3_aa: CAWSVGRVNEKLFF
cdr3_nt: TGTGCCTGGAGTGTTGGCAGGGTCAATGAAAAACTGTTTTTT

j_call: TRBJ1-2
d_call: NA
clone_size: NA
v_call: TRBV5-6
cdr3_aa: CASSLRDYGYTF
cdr3_nt: TGTGCCAGCAGCTTGCGGGATTATGGCTACACCTTC

j_call: TRBJ2-7
d_call: NA
clone_size: NA
v_call: TRBV28
cdr3_aa: CASSTQDGLYEQYF
cdr3_nt: TGTGCCAGCAGTACCCAGGACGGACTGTACGAGCAGTACTTC

j_call: TRBJ1-3
d_call: TRBD1
clone_size: once
v_call: TRBV2
cdr3_aa: CASSVQGFSGNTIYF
cdr3_nt: TGTGCCAGCAGCGTACAGGGGTTCTCTGGAAACACCATATATTTT

j_call: TRBJ1-2
d_call: TRBD1
clone_size: few
v_call: TRBV7-8
cdr3_aa: CASSARTGVNYGYTF
cdr3_nt: TGTGCCAGCAGCGCACGGACAGGGGTTAACTATGGCTACACCTTC

j_call: TRBJ1-2
d_call: NA
clone_size: few
v_call: TRBV18
cdr3_aa: CASSPTDSNYGYTF
cdr3_nt: TGTGCCAGCTCACCGACCGACTCTAACTATGGCTACACCTTC

j_call: TRBJ1-5
d_call: TRBD1
clone_size: NA
v_call: TRBV6-2/TRBV6-3
cdr3_aa: CASSSGGARKGNQPQHF
cdr3_nt: TGTGCCAGCAGTTCAGGGGGCGCCCGAAAAGGCAATCAGCCCCAGCATTTT

j_call: TRBJ1-4
d_call: TRBD1
clone_size: NA
v_call: TRBV19
cdr3_aa: CASSIGQGYEKLFF
cdr3_nt: TGTGCCAGTAGTATTGGACAGGGGTATGAAAAACTGTTTTTT

j_call: TRBJ2-5
d_call: NA
clone_size: NA
v_call: TRBV5-6
cdr3_aa: CASSLGQKETQYF
cdr3_nt: TGTGCCAGCAGCTTGGGGCAGAAAGAGACCCAGTACTTC

j_call: TRBJ1-4
d_call: NA
clone_size: NA
v_call: TRBV30
cdr3_aa: CAWTQGPNEKLFF
cdr3_nt: TGTGCCTGGACTCAGGGGCCCAATGAAAAACTGTTTTTT

j_call: TRBJ1-5
d_call: NA
clone_size: NA
v_call: TRBV28
cdr3_aa: CASSLGGYSNQLQHF
cdr3_nt: TGTGCCAGCAGTTTGGGAGGTTATAGCAATCAGCTCCAGCATTTT

j_call: TRBJ2-7
d_call: NA
clone_size: NA
v_call: TRBV19
cdr3_aa: CASSKSGSSYEQYF
cdr3_nt: TGTGCCAGTAGTAAGAGCGGTAGCTCCTACGAGCAGTACTTC

j_call: TRBJ2-5
d_call: NA
clone_size: NA
v_call: TRBV28
cdr3_aa: CASKHPGETQYF
cdr3_nt: TGTGCCAGCAAGCACCCCGGAGAGACCCAGTACTTC

j_call: TRBJ1-4
d_call: NA
clone_size: once
v_call: TRBV5-1
cdr3_aa: CASSTGQSTNEKLFF
cdr3_nt: TGCGCCAGCAGCACCGGACAGTCAACTAATGAAAAACTGTTTTTT

j_call: TRBJ1-2
d_call: TRBD1
clone_size: few
v_call: TRBV5-1
cdr3_aa: CASSGGQILYGYTF
cdr3_nt: TGCGCCAGCAGCGGGGGACAGATTCTCTATGGCTACACCTTC

j_call: TRBJ2-7
d_call: NA
clone_size: NA
v_call: TRBV13
cdr3_aa: CASSLAAGQLYEQYF
cdr3_nt: TGTGCCAGCAGCTTAGCAGCGGGTCAACTCTACGAGCAGTACTTC

j_call: TRBJ1-3
d_call: TRBD1
clone_size: NA
v_call: TRBV18
cdr3_aa: CASSPITGGNGNTIYF
cdr3_nt: TGTGCCAGCTCACCAATCACAGGGGGCAATGGAAACACCATATATTTT

j_call: TRBJ2-7
d_call: NA
clone_size: NA
v_call: TRBV6-5
cdr3_aa: CASSLSGTYPYEQYF
cdr3_nt: TGTGCCAGCAGTTTATCCGGGACATACCCCTACGAGCAGTACTTC

j_call: TRBJ1-4
d_call: TRBD1
clone_size: few
v_call: TRBV7-9
cdr3_aa: CASSPGTGVEKLFF
cdr3_nt: TGTGCCAGCAGCCCCGGGACAGGGGTTGAAAAACTGTTTTTT

j_call: TRBJ2-6
d_call: TRBD1
clone_size: NA
v_call: TRBV18
cdr3_aa: CASSPTGTGISGANVLTF
cdr3_nt: TGTGCCAGCTCACCAACCGGGACAGGGATCTCTGGGGCCAACGTCCTGACTTTC

j_call: TRBJ1-1
d_call: NA
clone_size: NA
v_call: TRBV2
cdr3_aa: CASSGEVIAFF
cdr3_nt: TGTGCCAGCAGTGGCGAAGTCATAGCTTTCTTT

j_call: TRBJ1-4
d_call: NA
clone_size: NA
v_call: TRBV15
cdr3_aa: CATSRDRSQGSEKLFF
cdr3_nt: TGTGCCACCAGCAGAGATCGGTCGCAGGGTAGCGAAAAACTGTTTTTT